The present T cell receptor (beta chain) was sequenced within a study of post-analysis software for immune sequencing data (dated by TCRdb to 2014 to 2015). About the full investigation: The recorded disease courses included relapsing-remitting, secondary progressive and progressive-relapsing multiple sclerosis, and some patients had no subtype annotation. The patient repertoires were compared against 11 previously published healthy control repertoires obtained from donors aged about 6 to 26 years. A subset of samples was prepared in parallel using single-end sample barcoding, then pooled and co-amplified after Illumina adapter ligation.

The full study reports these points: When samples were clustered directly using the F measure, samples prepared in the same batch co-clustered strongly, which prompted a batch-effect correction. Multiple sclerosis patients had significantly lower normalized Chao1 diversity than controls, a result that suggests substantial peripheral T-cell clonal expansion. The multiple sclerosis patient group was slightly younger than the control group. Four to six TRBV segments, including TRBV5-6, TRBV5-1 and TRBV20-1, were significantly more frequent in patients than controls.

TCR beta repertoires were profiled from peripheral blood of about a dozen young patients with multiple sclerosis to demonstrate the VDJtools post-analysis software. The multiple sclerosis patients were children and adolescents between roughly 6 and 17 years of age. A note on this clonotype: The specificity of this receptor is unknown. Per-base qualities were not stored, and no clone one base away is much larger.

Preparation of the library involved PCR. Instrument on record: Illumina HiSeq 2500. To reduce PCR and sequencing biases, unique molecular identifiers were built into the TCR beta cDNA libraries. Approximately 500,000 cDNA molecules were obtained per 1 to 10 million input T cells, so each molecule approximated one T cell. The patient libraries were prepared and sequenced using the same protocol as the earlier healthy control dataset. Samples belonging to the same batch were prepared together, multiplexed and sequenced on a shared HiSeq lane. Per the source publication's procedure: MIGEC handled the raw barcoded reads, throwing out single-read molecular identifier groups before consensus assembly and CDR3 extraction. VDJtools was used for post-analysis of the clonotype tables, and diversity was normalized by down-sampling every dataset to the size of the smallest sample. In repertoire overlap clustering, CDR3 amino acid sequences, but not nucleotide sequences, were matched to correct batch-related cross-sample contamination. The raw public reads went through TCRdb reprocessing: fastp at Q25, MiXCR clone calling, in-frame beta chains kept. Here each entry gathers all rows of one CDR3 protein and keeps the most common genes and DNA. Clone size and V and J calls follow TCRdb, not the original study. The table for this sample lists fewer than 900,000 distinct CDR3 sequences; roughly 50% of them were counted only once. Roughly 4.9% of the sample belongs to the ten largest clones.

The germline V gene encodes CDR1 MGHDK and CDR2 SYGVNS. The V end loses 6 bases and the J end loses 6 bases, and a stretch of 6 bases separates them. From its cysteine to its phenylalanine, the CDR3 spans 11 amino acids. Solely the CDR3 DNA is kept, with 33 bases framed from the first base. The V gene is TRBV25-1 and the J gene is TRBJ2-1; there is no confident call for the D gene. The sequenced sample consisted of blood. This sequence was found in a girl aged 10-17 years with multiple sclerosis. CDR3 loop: CASRQFNEQFF. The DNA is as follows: TGTGCCAGCAGACAGTTCAATGAGCAGTTCTTC. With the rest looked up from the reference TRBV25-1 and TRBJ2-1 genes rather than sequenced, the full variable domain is EADIYQTPRYLVIGTGKKITLECSQTMGHDKMYWYQQDPGMELHLIHYSYGVNSTEKGDLSSESTVSRIRTEHFPLTLESARPSHTSQYLCASRQFNEQFFGPGTRLTVL.